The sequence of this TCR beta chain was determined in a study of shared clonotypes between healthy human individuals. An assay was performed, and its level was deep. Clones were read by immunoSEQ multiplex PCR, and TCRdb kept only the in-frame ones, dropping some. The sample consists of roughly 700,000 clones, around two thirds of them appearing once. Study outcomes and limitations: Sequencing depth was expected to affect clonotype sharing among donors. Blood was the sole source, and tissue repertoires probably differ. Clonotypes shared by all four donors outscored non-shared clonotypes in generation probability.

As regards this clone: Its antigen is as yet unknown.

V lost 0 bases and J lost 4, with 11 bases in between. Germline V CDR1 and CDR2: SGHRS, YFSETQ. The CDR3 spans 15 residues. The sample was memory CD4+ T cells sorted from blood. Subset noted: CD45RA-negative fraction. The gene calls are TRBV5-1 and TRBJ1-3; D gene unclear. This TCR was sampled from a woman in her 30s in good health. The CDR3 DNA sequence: TGCGCCAGCAGCTTGGAGCCACCTGGGGGAAACACCATATATTTT. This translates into CASSLEPPGGNTIYF.